The T cell receptor beta chain described here comes from a study of blood T cell repertoires in COVID-19. The V and J ends lost 10 bases and 5 bases respectively, with 21 bases between them. The CDR3 loop spans 15 amino acids. CDR1 and CDR2 from the germline V gene are SGHKS and YYEKEE (reference sequence). Some clones are missing from TCRdb's copy, which holds only in-frame ones; the method was immunoSEQ multiplex PCR. The sample gives some 170,000 clones, approximately 80% of which show up once; over 6.5% is in the top ten. Seattle patient enrollment occurred during active infection, with longitudinal follow-up thereafter.

This clonotype originated in a woman in her thirties or forties with COVID-19, enrolled during active disease. J is TRBJ1-4 and V is TRBV5-5; no reliable D call. Input material: peripheral blood. The CDR3 nucleotides read TGTGCCGGAAGCAACCGGGAGGGCCTAAATGAAAAACTGTTTTTT. The encoded protein is CAGSNREGLNEKLFF.